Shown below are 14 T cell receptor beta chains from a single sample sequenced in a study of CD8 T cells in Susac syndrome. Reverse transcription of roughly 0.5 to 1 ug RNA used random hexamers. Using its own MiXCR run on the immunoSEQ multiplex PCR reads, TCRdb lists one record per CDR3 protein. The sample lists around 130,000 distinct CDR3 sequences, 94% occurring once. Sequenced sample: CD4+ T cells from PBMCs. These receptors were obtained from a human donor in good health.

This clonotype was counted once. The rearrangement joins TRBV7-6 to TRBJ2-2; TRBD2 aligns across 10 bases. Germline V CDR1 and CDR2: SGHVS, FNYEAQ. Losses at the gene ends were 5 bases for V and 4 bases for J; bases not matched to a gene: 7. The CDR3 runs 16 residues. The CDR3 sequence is CASSPIAGGGTGELFF. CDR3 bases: TGTGCCAGCAGCCCGATAGCGGGAGGCGGCACCGGGGAGCTGTTTTTT.

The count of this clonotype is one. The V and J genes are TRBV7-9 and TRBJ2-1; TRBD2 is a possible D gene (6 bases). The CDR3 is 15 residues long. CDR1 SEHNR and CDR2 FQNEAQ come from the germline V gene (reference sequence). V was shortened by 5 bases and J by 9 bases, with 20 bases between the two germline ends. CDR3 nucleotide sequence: TGTGCCAGCAGCGCCTCCCTGGGACTTCTCGGTGAGCAGTTCTTC. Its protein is CASSASLGLLGEQFF.

The chain's CDR3 is CASSSPTGDSDTQYF. The CDR3 DNA follows: TGTGCCAGCAGCTCCCCGACAGGGGACTCAGATACGCAGTATTTT. This rearrangement joins TRBV5-4 to TRBJ2-3, with 8 bases aligning to TRBD1. The CDR3 loop spans 15 amino acids. With V trimmed by 3 bases and J by 4 bases, 7 bases remained unmatched. The germline CDR1 and CDR2 sequences are SGHNT and YYREEE (reference sequence).

The CDR3 region has the DNA TGTGCCAGCAGCTTGGGGGACGCTTCCTACGAGCAGTACTTC. The encoded protein is CASSLGDASYEQYF. The chain uses TRBV5-4 and TRBJ2-7; D may be TRBD1 or TRBD2 (5 bases each). Germline CDR1 is SGHNT and CDR2 is YYREEE (reference sequence). The CDR3 contains 14 residues. Trimming left V 0 bases short and J 1 base short, with 8 bases between.

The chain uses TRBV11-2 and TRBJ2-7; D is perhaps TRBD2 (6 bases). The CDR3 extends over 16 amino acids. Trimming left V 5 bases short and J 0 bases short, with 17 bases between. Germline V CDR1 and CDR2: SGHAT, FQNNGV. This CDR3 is CASSLLTSTSSYEQYF. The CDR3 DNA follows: TGTGCCAGCAGCCTACTCACTAGCACAAGCTCCTACGAGCAGTACTTC.

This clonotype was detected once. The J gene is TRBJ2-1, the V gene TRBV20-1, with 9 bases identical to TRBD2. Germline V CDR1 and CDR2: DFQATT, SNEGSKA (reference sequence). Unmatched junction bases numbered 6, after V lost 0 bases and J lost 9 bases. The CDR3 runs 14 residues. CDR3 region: CSARDGGRAIEQFF. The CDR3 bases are TGCAGTGCTAGAGATGGCGGGAGGGCTATTGAGCAGTTCTTC.

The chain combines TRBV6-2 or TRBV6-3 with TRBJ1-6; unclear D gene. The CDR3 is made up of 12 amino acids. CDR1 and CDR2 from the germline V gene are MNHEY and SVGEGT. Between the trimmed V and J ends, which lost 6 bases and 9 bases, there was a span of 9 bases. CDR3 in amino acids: CASRPGGSPLHF. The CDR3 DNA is TGTGCCAGCAGACCAGGCGGTTCACCCCTCCACTTT.

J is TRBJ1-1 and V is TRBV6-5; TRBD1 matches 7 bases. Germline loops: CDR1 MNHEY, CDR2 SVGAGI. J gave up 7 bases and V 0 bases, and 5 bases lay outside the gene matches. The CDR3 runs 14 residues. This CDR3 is CASSYSRQGVEAFF. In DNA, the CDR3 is TGTGCCAGCAGTTACTCGAGGCAGGGGGTTGAAGCTTTCTTT.

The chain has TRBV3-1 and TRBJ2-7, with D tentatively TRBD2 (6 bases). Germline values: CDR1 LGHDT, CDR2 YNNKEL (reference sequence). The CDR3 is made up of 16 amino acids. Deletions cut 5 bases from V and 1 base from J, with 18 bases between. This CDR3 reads CASSTEYGTLSYEQYF. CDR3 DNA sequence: TGTGCCAGCAGCACGGAATACGGGACTTTATCCTACGAGCAGTACTTC.

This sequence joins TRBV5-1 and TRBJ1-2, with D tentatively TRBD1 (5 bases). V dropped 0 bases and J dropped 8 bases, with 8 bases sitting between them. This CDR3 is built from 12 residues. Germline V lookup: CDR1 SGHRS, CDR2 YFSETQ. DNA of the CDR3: TGCGCCAGCAGCTTGGTAGGGGACGGCTACACCTTC. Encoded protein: CASSLVGDGYTF.

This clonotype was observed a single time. The CDR3 reads CASSSGLAGVVEQFF. The CDR3 DNA is TGTGCCAGCAGCTCGGGACTAGCGGGAGTGGTTGAGCAGTTCTTC. The gene calls are TRBV7-2 and TRBJ2-1, with 14 bases lining up with TRBD2. The germline gives CDR1 SGHTA, CDR2 FQGNSA. V dropped 4 bases and J dropped 9; count of bases not matched to a gene: 5. This CDR3 has 15 residues.

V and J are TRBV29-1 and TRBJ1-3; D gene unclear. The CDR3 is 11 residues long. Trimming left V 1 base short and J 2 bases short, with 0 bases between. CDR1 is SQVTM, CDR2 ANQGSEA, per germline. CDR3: CSVEAGNTIYF. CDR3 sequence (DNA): TGCAGCGTTGAAGCTGGAAACACCATATATTTT. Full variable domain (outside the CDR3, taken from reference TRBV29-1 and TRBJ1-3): SAVISQKPSRDICQRGTSLTIQCQVDSQVTMMFWYRQQPGQSLTLIATANQGSEATYESGFVIDKFPISRPNLTFSTLTVSNMSPEDSSIYLCSVEAGNTIYFGEGSWLTVV.

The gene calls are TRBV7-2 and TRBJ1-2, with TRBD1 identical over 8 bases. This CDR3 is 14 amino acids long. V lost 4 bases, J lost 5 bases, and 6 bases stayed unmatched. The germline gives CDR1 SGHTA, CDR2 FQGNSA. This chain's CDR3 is CASSSDRGPYGYTF. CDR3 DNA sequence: TGTGCCAGCAGCTCCGACAGGGGCCCATATGGCTACACCTTC.

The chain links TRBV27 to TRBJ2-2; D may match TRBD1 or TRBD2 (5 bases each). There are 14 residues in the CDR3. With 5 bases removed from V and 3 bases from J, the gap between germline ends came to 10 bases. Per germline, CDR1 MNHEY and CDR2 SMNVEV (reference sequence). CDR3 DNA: TGTGCCAGCAGTAAGGGACGTCACACCGGGGAGCTGTTTTTT. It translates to CASSKGRHTGELFF.